A single T cell receptor (beta chain) is shown here with its context. This sample was taken from a study of blood T cell repertoires in COVID-19. Study context: Donors in the United States, Italy and Spain gave samples during acute or convalescent COVID-19.

Some clones are missing from TCRdb's copy, which holds only in-frame ones; the method was immunoSEQ multiplex PCR. This repertoire shows some 250,000 clones, roughly 86% found once; its top ten account for 2.5% to 3.5%. The V and J ends lost 0 bases and 0 bases, in that order; junction bases with no gene match: 3. CDR1 is SGHVS and CDR2 is FNYEAQ in the germline V gene. The CDR3 is 17 residues long. This clonotype was sampled from a young woman who had recovered from COVID-19. Material: peripheral blood. This chain connects TRBV7-6 to TRBJ2-5; 11 bases are a match to TRBD2. CDR3 sequence reads: CASSLASGGAYQETQYF. The CDR3, as DNA: TGTGCCAGCAGCTTAGCTAGCGGGGGGGCGTACCAAGAGACCCAGTACTTC.